This TCR beta chain comes out of a study of blood T cell dynamics during melanoma immunotherapy. V shed 5 bases and J shed 5 bases, with 16 bases lying between them. Germline assignment: CDR1 SEHNR and CDR2 FQNEAQ (reference sequence). The CDR3 has 15 residues. Assay: immunoSEQ multiplex PCR; the TCRdb copy retains only in-frame clones and omits some. Found here are about 22,000 clones, 85% to 90% of them singletons; the top ten hold roughly 1.2%. The time point here: pre-treatment baseline. Patients with prior systemic cancer treatment, concomitant immunosuppressants, or other active malignancies were excluded.

Here the sequenced sample was blood, taken from a patient treated with checkpoint blockade. The chain uses TRBV7-9 and TRBJ1-5; D is perhaps TRBD1 (5 bases). The receptor's source is a human donor with melanoma. The CDR3 sequence is CASSQTGPGDQPQHF. CDR3 nucleotide sequence: TGTGCCAGCAGCCAGACGGGGCCGGGGGATCAGCCCCAGCATTTT.